Listed below are T cell receptor beta chains from one sample, sequenced in a study of human T cells and chemical hapten exposure. TCRdb recomputed calls from the RACE reads with MiXCR, one row per CDR3 protein. Of more than 150,000 distinct CDR3 sequences in the sample, roughly 15% were seen once. Specimen: whole blood, collected in connection with sensitization to the hapten diphenylcyclopropenone (DPC). These receptors were collected from a woman younger than 45 with alopecia areata. Some clones in this sample may be carry-over from other donors' samples. Both conserved end residues are part of each CDR3. Each record gives: CDR3 length, J gene, clone size, D gene, V gene, CDR3 protein, CDR3 DNA. D genes are given only for firm matches. The size of a clone is reported for some rows only, either as once, few or many, or as a class for expanded clones.

cdr3_length: 14; j_call: TRBJ2-4; clone_size: NA; d_call: NA; v_call: TRBV12-3/TRBV12-4; cdr3_aa: CASSLAPRQYIQYF; cdr3_nt: TGTGCCAGCAGTTTAGCGCCCCGGCAGTACATTCAGTACTTC
cdr3_length: 16; j_call: TRBJ2-5; clone_size: once; d_call: TRBD2; v_call: TRBV7-8; cdr3_aa: CASTSAVAGGQETQYF; cdr3_nt: TGTGCCAGCACCTCGGCGGTAGCGGGAGGGCAAGAGACCCAGTACTTC
cdr3_length: 15; j_call: TRBJ2-2; clone_size: few; d_call: NA; v_call: TRBV6-5; cdr3_aa: CASRYGVANTGELFF; cdr3_nt: TGTGCCAGCAGATACGGAGTCGCGAACACCGGGGAGCTGTTTTTT
cdr3_length: 12; j_call: TRBJ1-2; clone_size: few; d_call: TRBD1; v_call: TRBV11-1; cdr3_aa: CASSSRGRGYTF; cdr3_nt: TGTGCCAGCAGCTCCAGGGGGCGCGGCTACACCTTC
cdr3_length: 15; j_call: TRBJ2-1; clone_size: NA; d_call: NA; v_call: TRBV7-7; cdr3_aa: CASSSGWGPYNEQFF; cdr3_nt: TGTGCCAGCAGCTCCGGCTGGGGGCCTTACAATGAGCAGTTCTTC
cdr3_length: 13; j_call: TRBJ1-1; clone_size: many; d_call: NA; v_call: TRBV20-1; cdr3_aa: CSAETGVATEAFF; cdr3_nt: TGCAGTGCCGAGACCGGGGTCGCCACTGAAGCTTTCTTT
cdr3_length: 12; j_call: TRBJ1-4; clone_size: NA; d_call: NA; v_call: TRBV3-1; cdr3_aa: CASSQVGEKLFF; cdr3_nt: TGTGCCAGCAGCCAAGTGGGTGAAAAACTGTTTTTT
cdr3_length: 13; j_call: TRBJ1-1; clone_size: few; d_call: NA; v_call: TRBV29-1; cdr3_aa: CSVEQVLNTEAFF; cdr3_nt: TGCAGCGTTGAACAGGTGTTGAACACTGAAGCTTTCTTT
cdr3_length: 14; j_call: TRBJ2-5; clone_size: few; d_call: TRBD2; v_call: TRBV9; cdr3_aa: CASSGTSGRETQYF; cdr3_nt: TGTGCCAGCAGCGGGACTAGCGGCCGGGAGACCCAGTACTTC
cdr3_length: 13; j_call: TRBJ2-2; clone_size: many; d_call: NA; v_call: TRBV2; cdr3_aa: CASGRQYTGELFF; cdr3_nt: TGTGCCAGCGGACGACAGTACACCGGGGAGCTGTTTTTT
cdr3_length: 17; j_call: TRBJ1-5; clone_size: NA; d_call: NA; v_call: TRBV7-6; cdr3_aa: CATDREPRGAFCQPQHF; cdr3_nt: TGTGCCACCGACCGCGAGCCCCGGGGGGCCTTCTGTCAGCCCCAGCATTTT
cdr3_length: 13; j_call: TRBJ2-1; clone_size: few; d_call: NA; v_call: TRBV5-1; cdr3_aa: CASTLAGGNEQFF; cdr3_nt: TGCGCCAGCACCTTGGCTGGCGGTAATGAGCAGTTCTTC
cdr3_length: 16; j_call: TRBJ2-2; clone_size: many; d_call: TRBD2; v_call: TRBV6-6; cdr3_aa: CASSYSGTSEPGELFF; cdr3_nt: TGTGCCAGCAGTTACTCCGGGACTAGCGAGCCCGGGGAGCTGTTTTTT
cdr3_length: 13; j_call: TRBJ1-2; clone_size: NA; d_call: TRBD1; v_call: TRBV7-2; cdr3_aa: CATSPTGGTGYTF; cdr3_nt: TGTGCCACCTCGCCGACAGGGGGAACCGGCTACACCTTC
cdr3_length: 13; j_call: TRBJ2-1; clone_size: NA; d_call: NA; v_call: TRBV14; cdr3_aa: CASSQRRAPEQFF; cdr3_nt: TGTGCCAGCAGCCAGAGGAGGGCACCTGAGCAGTTCTTC
cdr3_length: 15; j_call: TRBJ1-6; clone_size: few; d_call: TRBD1; v_call: TRBV27; cdr3_aa: CASTLRQGHNSPLHF; cdr3_nt: TGTGCCAGCACCTTACGACAGGGCCATAATTCACCCCTCCACTTT
cdr3_length: 12; j_call: TRBJ2-5; clone_size: few; d_call: NA; v_call: TRBV29-1; cdr3_aa: CSVGRDRGTQYF; cdr3_nt: TGCAGCGTCGGCCGGGACCGAGGAACCCAGTACTTC
cdr3_length: 16; j_call: TRBJ2-5; clone_size: NA; d_call: TRBD2; v_call: TRBV9; cdr3_aa: CASSVQTSGIQETQYF; cdr3_nt: TGTGCCAGCAGCGTTCAGACTAGCGGGATTCAAGAGACCCAGTACTTC
cdr3_length: 14; j_call: TRBJ2-1; clone_size: many; d_call: NA; v_call: TRBV30; cdr3_aa: CAWSVGLSYNEQFF; cdr3_nt: TGTGCCTGGAGTGTGGGGCTTTCCTACAATGAGCAGTTCTTC
cdr3_length: 15; j_call: TRBJ2-7; clone_size: many; d_call: TRBD1; v_call: TRBV5-1; cdr3_aa: CASRGQGARSYEQYF; cdr3_nt: TGCGCCAGCAGAGGACAGGGCGCGAGATCCTACGAGCAGTACTTC
cdr3_length: 18; j_call: TRBJ2-5; clone_size: many; d_call: TRBD2; v_call: TRBV27; cdr3_aa: CASSLSFAGGLYQETQYF; cdr3_nt: TGTGCCAGCAGTTTATCCTTTGCGGGGGGATTGTACCAAGAGACCCAGTACTTC
cdr3_length: 15; j_call: TRBJ1-3; clone_size: NA; d_call: NA; v_call: TRBV4-3; cdr3_aa: CASSERGLSGNTIYF; cdr3_nt: TGCGCCAGCAGCGAACGGGGCCTCTCTGGAAACACCATATATTTT
cdr3_length: 13; j_call: TRBJ2-5; clone_size: few; d_call: NA; v_call: TRBV7-2; cdr3_aa: CASSLRVQETQYF; cdr3_nt: TGTGCCAGCAGCTTAAGGGTACAAGAGACCCAGTACTTC
cdr3_length: 12; j_call: TRBJ1-5; clone_size: many; d_call: NA; v_call: TRBV6-7; cdr3_aa: CASSYSTSTQHF; cdr3_nt: TGTGCCAGCAGTTACTCGACCTCAACCCAGCATTTT
cdr3_length: 15; j_call: TRBJ2-1; clone_size: NA; d_call: NA; v_call: TRBV5-1; cdr3_aa: CASSLGSTTYNEQFF; cdr3_nt: TGCGCCAGCAGCTTGGGAAGTACTACCTACAATGAGCAGTTCTTC
cdr3_length: 14; j_call: TRBJ2-3; clone_size: many; d_call: TRBD2; v_call: TRBV5-1; cdr3_aa: CASSLSAGEDTQYF; cdr3_nt: TGCGCCAGCAGCTTGAGTGCGGGAGAAGATACGCAGTATTTT
cdr3_length: 13; j_call: TRBJ2-7; clone_size: NA; d_call: NA; v_call: TRBV20-1; cdr3_aa: CSARAPSGYEQYF; cdr3_nt: TGCAGTGCTAGAGCCCCGAGTGGCTACGAGCAGTACTTC
cdr3_length: 13; j_call: TRBJ1-5; clone_size: many; d_call: NA; v_call: TRBV5-1; cdr3_aa: CASSLFPGQPQHF; cdr3_nt: TGCGCCAGCAGCTTGTTCCCGGGACAGCCCCAGCATTTT
cdr3_length: 15; j_call: TRBJ1-3; clone_size: few; d_call: TRBD1; v_call: TRBV6-5; cdr3_aa: CASSGTGSSGNTIYF; cdr3_nt: TGTGCCAGCAGCGGGACAGGGAGCTCTGGAAACACCATATATTTT
cdr3_length: 16; j_call: TRBJ2-6; clone_size: few; d_call: TRBD1; v_call: TRBV27; cdr3_aa: CASSLSRGHGANVLTF; cdr3_nt: TGTGCCAGCAGTTTATCGAGGGGGCATGGGGCCAACGTCCTGACTTTC
cdr3_length: 13; j_call: TRBJ2-5; clone_size: few; d_call: NA; v_call: TRBV6-2/TRBV6-3; cdr3_aa: CASSYVGQETQYF; cdr3_nt: TGTGCCAGCAGTTACGTGGGCCAAGAGACCCAGTACTTC
cdr3_length: 16; j_call: TRBJ2-1; clone_size: many; d_call: TRBD2; v_call: TRBV18; cdr3_aa: CASSPLPGGSYNEQFF; cdr3_nt: TGTGCCAGCTCACCACTCCCGGGGGGGTCCTACAATGAGCAGTTCTTC
cdr3_length: 13; j_call: TRBJ1-1; clone_size: few; d_call: NA; v_call: TRBV7-2; cdr3_aa: CASRGQQNTEAFF; cdr3_nt: TGTGCCAGCAGGGGACAACAGAACACTGAAGCTTTCTTT
cdr3_length: 16; j_call: TRBJ1-3; clone_size: NA; d_call: NA; v_call: TRBV5-1; cdr3_aa: CASSPEQGGSGNTIYF; cdr3_nt: TGCGCCAGCAGCCCCGAACAGGGAGGCTCTGGAAACACCATATATTTT
cdr3_length: 14; j_call: TRBJ2-6; clone_size: NA; d_call: NA; v_call: TRBV7-3; cdr3_aa: CASSRRVRSNVLTF; cdr3_nt: TGTGCCAGCAGCCGAAGGGTCCGGTCCAACGTCCTGACTTTC
cdr3_length: 15; j_call: TRBJ2-5; clone_size: few; d_call: TRBD2; v_call: TRBV7-2; cdr3_aa: CASSSLAGGMETQYF; cdr3_nt: TGTGCCAGCAGCTCCTTAGCGGGAGGTATGGAGACCCAGTACTTC
cdr3_length: 15; j_call: TRBJ2-5; clone_size: many; d_call: NA; v_call: TRBV29-1; cdr3_aa: CSTKRGSLVQETQYF; cdr3_nt: TGCAGCACGAAGAGGGGTAGTCTAGTCCAAGAGACCCAGTACTTC
cdr3_length: 12; j_call: TRBJ2-4; clone_size: few; d_call: NA; v_call: TRBV28; cdr3_aa: CATVGGGDIQYF; cdr3_nt: TGTGCCACCGTCGGGGGCGGAGACATTCAGTACTTC
cdr3_length: 13; j_call: TRBJ1-1; clone_size: few; d_call: TRBD1; v_call: TRBV5-1; cdr3_aa: CASSSSGGLEAFF; cdr3_nt: TGCGCCAGCAGCTCATCAGGGGGCCTTGAAGCTTTCTTT
cdr3_length: 13; j_call: TRBJ1-4; clone_size: NA; d_call: NA; v_call: TRBV4-3; cdr3_aa: CASSQEGRVALFF; cdr3_nt: TGCGCCAGCAGCCAAGAGGGCAGAGTAGCACTGTTTTTT
cdr3_length: 13; j_call: TRBJ1-5; clone_size: NA; d_call: NA; v_call: TRBV6-6; cdr3_aa: CASSYQGTQPQHF; cdr3_nt: TGTGCCAGCAGTTACCAGGGGACTCAGCCCCAGCATTTT
cdr3_length: 15; j_call: TRBJ1-1; clone_size: NA; d_call: NA; v_call: TRBV5-1; cdr3_aa: CASTLSRPGGAEAFF; cdr3_nt: TGCGCCAGCACCCTGAGCAGGCCGGGAGGGGCTGAAGCTTTCTTT
cdr3_length: 15; j_call: TRBJ2-5; clone_size: NA; d_call: TRBD1; v_call: TRBV18; cdr3_aa: CASAEDRGFQETQYF; cdr3_nt: TGTGCCAGCGCAGAGGACAGGGGTTTCCAAGAGACCCAGTACTTC
cdr3_length: 19; j_call: TRBJ2-3; clone_size: few; d_call: NA; v_call: TRBV19; cdr3_aa: CASSINWVDYEAYTDTQYF; cdr3_nt: TGTGCCAGTAGTATAAATTGGGTGGACTACGAGGCATACACAGATACGCAGTATTTT
cdr3_length: 16; j_call: TRBJ1-1; clone_size: many; d_call: NA; v_call: TRBV4-3; cdr3_aa: CASSQEWRAMNTEAFF; cdr3_nt: TGCGCCAGCAGCCAAGAGTGGAGGGCTATGAACACTGAAGCTTTCTTT
cdr3_length: 15; j_call: TRBJ1-4; clone_size: few; d_call: NA; v_call: TRBV20-1; cdr3_aa: CSAPGGQPISEKLFF; cdr3_nt: TGCAGTGCGCCCGGCGGACAGCCAATAAGTGAAAAACTGTTTTTT
cdr3_length: 14; j_call: TRBJ1-2; clone_size: many; d_call: TRBD1; v_call: TRBV12-3/TRBV12-4; cdr3_aa: CASSSGTGSYGYTF; cdr3_nt: TGTGCCAGCAGCTCCGGGACAGGGAGCTATGGCTACACCTTC
cdr3_length: 16; j_call: TRBJ2-3; clone_size: NA; d_call: NA; v_call: TRBV12-3/TRBV12-4; cdr3_aa: CASSLVATPWADTQYF; cdr3_nt: TGTGCCAGCAGTTTAGTGGCGACACCGTGGGCAGATACGCAGTATTTT
cdr3_length: 13; j_call: TRBJ2-7; clone_size: few; d_call: NA; v_call: TRBV6-2/TRBV6-3; cdr3_aa: CASRWTATYEQYF; cdr3_nt: TGTGCCAGCAGATGGACAGCCACCTACGAGCAGTACTTC
cdr3_length: 13; j_call: TRBJ2-7; clone_size: once; d_call: NA; v_call: TRBV30; cdr3_aa: CALGGRGSYEQYF; cdr3_nt: TGTGCCTTGGGGGGCAGGGGAAGCTACGAGCAGTACTTC
cdr3_length: 16; j_call: TRBJ2-5; clone_size: few; d_call: TRBD2; v_call: TRBV29-1; cdr3_aa: CSVGGLAGGNGETQYF; cdr3_nt: TGCAGCGTTGGGGGGCTAGCGGGAGGGAATGGAGAGACCCAGTACTTC
cdr3_length: 15; j_call: TRBJ1-1; clone_size: few; d_call: TRBD1; v_call: TRBV9; cdr3_aa: CASSVEEGAHTEAFF; cdr3_nt: TGTGCCAGCAGCGTAGAGGAGGGGGCGCACACTGAAGCTTTCTTT
cdr3_length: 9; j_call: TRBJ2-1; clone_size: NA; d_call: NA; v_call: TRBV29-1; cdr3_aa: CSVQNEQFF; cdr3_nt: TGCAGCGTTCAAAATGAGCAGTTCTTC